The entry below gives a single T cell receptor (beta chain) sequence along with its context. Its target is unknown. Cells were stimulated nonspecifically with anti-CD3/anti-CD28 magnetic beads. Sorting selected CD4+ T cells upregulating both CD40 ligand and CD69. Donors were HIV-1-infected adults who began suppressive ART during chronic infection. CDR3 size: 17 residues. V lost 1 base to trimming and J lost 4 bases, with 16 bases between them. Per germline, CDR1 MNHNS and CDR2 SASEGT. This specimen belongs to a study of persistence of HIV-infected CD4 T cells. Study context: Two participants gave one leukapheresis sample; others gave up to about 180 mL blood repeatedly. Anti-CD3/anti-CD28 beads activated more cells than antigen stimulation did.

The immunoSEQ assay was version 4, run in survey mode. Repertoires were generated with immunoSEQ multiplex PCR, while TCRdb's copy carries only in-frame clones and drops some. The table has 30,000 to 45,000 clones, roughly 86% seen once. Study-level findings and limits: Compared with CD3/CD28-stimulated cells, CMV- and Gag-responding cells showed lower TCRbeta richness.

This sequence originates from an adult man with HIV who was CMV-seropositive. The J gene is TRBJ2-2, the V gene TRBV6-1, with D perhaps being TRBD1 or TRBD2 (5 bases each). The source material was CD4+ T cells sorted from PBMCs after roughly 19-hour stimulation, sampled from a patient who received antiretroviral therapy. CDR3: CASSEGFSGRGTGELFF. Here the CDR3 DNA reads TGTGCCAGCAGTGAAGGTTTTTCGGGACGAGGCACCGGGGAGCTGTTTTTT.